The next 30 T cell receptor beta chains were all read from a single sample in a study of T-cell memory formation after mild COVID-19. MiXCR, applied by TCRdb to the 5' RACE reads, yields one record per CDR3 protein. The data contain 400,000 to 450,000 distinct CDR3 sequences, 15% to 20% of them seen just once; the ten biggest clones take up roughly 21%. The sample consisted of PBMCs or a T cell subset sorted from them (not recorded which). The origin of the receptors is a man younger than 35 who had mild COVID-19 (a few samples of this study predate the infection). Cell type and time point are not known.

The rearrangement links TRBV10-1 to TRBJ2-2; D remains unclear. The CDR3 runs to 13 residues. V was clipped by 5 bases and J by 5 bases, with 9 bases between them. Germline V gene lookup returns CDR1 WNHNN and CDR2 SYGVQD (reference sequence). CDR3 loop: CASSRATTGELFF. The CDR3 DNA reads TGCGCCAGCAGTCGGGCAACGACCGGGGAGCTGTTTTTT.

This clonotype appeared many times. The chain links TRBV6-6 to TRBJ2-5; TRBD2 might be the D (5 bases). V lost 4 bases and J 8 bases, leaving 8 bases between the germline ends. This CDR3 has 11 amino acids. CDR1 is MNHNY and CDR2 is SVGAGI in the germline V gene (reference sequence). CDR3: CASSSGVTQYF. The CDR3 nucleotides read TGTGCCAGCAGTTCCGGGGTCACCCAGTACTTC.

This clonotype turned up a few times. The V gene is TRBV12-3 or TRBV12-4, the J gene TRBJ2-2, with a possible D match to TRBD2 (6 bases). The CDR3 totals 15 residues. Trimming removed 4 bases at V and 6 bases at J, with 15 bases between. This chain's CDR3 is CASSSTTSIAGELFF. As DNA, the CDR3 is TGTGCCAGCAGTTCGACTACTAGCATCGCCGGGGAGCTGTTTTTT.

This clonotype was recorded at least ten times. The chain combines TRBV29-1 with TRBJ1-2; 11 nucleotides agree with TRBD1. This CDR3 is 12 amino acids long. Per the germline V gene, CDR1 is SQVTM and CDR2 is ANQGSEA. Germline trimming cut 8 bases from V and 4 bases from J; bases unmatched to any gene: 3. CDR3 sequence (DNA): TGCAGCTCCGGGACAGGGGGCTATGGCTACACCTTC. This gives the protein CSSGTGGYGYTF.

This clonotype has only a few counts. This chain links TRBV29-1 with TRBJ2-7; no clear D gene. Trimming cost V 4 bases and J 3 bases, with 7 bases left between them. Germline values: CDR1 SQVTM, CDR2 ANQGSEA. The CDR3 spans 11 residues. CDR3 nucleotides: TGCAGCGTTGTTACAGTCTACGAGCAGTACTTC. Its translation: CSVVTVYEQYF.

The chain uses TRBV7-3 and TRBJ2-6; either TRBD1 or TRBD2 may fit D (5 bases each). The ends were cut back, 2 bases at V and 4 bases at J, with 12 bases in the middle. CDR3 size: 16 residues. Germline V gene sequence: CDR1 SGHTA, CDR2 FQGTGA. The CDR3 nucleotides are TGTGCCAGCAGCTTAGCCCCAGAGGGGGGGGCCAACGTCCTGACTTTC. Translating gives CASSLAPEGGANVLTF.

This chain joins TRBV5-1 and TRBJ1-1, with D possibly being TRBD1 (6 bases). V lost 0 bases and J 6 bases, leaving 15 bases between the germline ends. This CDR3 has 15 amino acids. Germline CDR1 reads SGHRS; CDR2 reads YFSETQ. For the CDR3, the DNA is TGCGCCAGCAGCTTGGCCTGGGGGCCGGGCGCTGAAGCTTTCTTT. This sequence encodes CASSLAWGPGAEAFF.

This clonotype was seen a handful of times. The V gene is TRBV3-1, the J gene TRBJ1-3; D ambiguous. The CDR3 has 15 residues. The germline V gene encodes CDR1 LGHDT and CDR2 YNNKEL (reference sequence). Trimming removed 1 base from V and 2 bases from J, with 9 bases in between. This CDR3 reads CASSQVPGPGNTIYF. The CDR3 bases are TGTGCCAGCAGCCAAGTACCTGGCCCTGGAAACACCATATATTTT.

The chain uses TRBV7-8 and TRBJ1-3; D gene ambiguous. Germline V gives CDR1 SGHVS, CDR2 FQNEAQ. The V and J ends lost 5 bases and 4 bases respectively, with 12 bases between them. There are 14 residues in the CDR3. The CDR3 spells CASSGDWRGNTIYF. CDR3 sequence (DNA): TGTGCCAGCAGCGGTGACTGGCGGGGAAACACCATATATTTT. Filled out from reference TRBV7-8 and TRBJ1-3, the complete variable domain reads GAGVSQSPRYKVAKRGQDVALRCDPISGHVSLFWYQQALGQGPEFLTYFQNEAQLDKSGLPSDRFFAERPEGSVSTLKIQRTQQEDSAVYLCASSGDWRGNTIYFGEGSWLTVV.

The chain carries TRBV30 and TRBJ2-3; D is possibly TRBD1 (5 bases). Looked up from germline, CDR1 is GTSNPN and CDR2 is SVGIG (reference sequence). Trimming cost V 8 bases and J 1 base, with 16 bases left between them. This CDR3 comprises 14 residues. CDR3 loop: CALVQGDGTDTQYF. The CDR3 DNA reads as TGTGCCCTAGTGCAGGGCGATGGCACAGATACGCAGTATTTT.

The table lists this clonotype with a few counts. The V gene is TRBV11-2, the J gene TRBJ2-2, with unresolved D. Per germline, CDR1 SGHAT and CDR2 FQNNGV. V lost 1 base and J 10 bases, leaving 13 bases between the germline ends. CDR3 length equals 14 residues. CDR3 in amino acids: CASSLVSWQKELFF. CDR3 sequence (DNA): TGTGCCAGCAGCTTAGTGTCATGGCAGAAGGAGCTGTTTTTT. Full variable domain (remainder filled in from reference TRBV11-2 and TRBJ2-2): EAGVAQSPRYKIIEKRQSVAFWCNPISGHATLYWYQQILGQGPKLLIQFQNNGVVDDSQLPKDRFSAERLKGVDSTLKIQPAKLEDSAVYLCASSLVSWQKELFFGEGSRLTVL.

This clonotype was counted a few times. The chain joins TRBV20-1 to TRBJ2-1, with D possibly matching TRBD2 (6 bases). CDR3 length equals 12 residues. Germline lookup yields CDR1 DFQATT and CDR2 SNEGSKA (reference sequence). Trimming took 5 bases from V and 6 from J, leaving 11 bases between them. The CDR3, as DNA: TGCAGTGCTGTGACTAGTAGCAATGAGCAGTTCTTC. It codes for CSAVTSSNEQFF.

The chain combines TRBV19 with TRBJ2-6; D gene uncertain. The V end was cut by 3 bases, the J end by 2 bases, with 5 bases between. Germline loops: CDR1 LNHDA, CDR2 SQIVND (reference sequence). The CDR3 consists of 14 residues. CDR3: CASSMPPGANVLTF. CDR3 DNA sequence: TGTGCCAGTAGTATGCCTCCTGGGGCCAACGTCCTGACTTTC. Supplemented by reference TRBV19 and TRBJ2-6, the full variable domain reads DGGITQSPKYLFRKEGQNVTLSCEQNLNHDAMYWYRQDPGQGLRLIYYSQIVNDFQKGDIAEGYSVSREKKESFPLTVTSAQKNPTAFYLCASSMPPGANVLTFGAGSRLTVL.

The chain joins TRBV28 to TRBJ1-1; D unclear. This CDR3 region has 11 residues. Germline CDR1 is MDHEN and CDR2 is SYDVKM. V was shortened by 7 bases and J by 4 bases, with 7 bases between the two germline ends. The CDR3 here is CASNPGTEAFF. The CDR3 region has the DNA TGTGCCAGCAACCCGGGCACTGAAGCTTTCTTT.

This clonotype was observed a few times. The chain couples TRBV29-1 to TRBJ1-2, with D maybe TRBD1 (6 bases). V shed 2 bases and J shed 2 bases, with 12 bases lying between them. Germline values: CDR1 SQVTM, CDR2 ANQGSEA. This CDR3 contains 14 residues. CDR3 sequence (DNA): TGCAGCGTTGAACTCCAGGGGAACAACTATGGCTACACCTTC. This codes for CSVELQGNNYGYTF.

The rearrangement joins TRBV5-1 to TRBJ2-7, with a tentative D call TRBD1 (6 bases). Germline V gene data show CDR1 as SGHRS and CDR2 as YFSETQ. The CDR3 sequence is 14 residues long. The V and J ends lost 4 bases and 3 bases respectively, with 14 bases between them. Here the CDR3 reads CASSPSIGGYEQYF. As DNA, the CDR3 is TGCGCCAGCAGCCCCTCCATAGGGGGCTACGAGCAGTACTTC.

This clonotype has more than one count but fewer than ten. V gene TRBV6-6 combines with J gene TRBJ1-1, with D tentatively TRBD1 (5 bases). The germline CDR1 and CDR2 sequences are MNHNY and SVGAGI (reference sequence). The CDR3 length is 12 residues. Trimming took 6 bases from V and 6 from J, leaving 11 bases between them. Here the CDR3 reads CASSSSRAEAFF. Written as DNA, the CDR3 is TGTGCCAGCAGCTCCTCCAGGGCTGAAGCTTTCTTT.

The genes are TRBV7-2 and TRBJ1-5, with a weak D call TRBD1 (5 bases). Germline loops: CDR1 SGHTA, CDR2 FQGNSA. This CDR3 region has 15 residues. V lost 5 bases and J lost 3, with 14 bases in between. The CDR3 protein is CASSLTAGINQPQHF. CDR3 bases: TGTGCCAGCAGCCTCACCGCAGGGATCAATCAGCCCCAGCATTTT. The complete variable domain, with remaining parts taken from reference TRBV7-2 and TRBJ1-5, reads GAGVSQSPSNKVTEKGKDVELRCDPISGHTALYWYRQSLGQGLEFLIYFQGNSAPDKSGLPSDRFSAERTGGSVSTLTIQRTQQEDSAVYLCASSLTAGINQPQHFGDGTRLSIL.

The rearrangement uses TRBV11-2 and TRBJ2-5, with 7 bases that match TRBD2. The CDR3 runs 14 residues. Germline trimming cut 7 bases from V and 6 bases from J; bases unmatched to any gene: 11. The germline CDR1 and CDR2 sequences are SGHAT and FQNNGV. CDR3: CASTTSLGGKTQYF. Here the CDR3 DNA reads TGTGCCAGCACGACGTCACTGGGGGGGAAGACCCAGTACTTC.

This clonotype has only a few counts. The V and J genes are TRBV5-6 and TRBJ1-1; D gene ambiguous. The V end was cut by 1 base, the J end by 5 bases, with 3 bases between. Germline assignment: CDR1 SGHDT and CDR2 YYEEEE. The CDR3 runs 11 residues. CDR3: CASSLFTEAFF. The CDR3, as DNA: TGTGCCAGCAGCTTGTTTACTGAAGCTTTCTTT. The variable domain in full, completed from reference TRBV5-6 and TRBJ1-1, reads DAGVTQSPTHLIKTRGQQVTLRCSPKSGHDTVSWYQQALGQGPQFIFQYYEEEERQRGNFPDRFSGHQFPNYSSELNVNALLLGDSALYLCASSLFTEAFFGQGTRLTVV.

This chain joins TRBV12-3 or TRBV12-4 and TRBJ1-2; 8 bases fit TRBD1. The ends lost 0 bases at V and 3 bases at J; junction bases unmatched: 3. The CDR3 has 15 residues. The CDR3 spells CASSLADRVDYGYTF. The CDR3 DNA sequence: TGTGCCAGCAGTTTAGCGGACAGGGTTGACTATGGCTACACCTTC.

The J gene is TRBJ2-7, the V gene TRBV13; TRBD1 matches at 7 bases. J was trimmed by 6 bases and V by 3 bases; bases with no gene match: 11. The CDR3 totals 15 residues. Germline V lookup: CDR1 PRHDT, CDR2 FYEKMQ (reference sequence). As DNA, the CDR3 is TGTGCCAGCAGCTTCGCCCGGACAGGTATGCCCGAGCAGTACTTC. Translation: CASSFARTGMPEQYF.

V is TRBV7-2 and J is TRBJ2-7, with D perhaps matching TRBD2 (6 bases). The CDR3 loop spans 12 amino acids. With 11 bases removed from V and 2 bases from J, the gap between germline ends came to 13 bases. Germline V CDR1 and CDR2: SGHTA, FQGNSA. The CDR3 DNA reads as TGTGCCTGCGGGGAAGTCACCTACGAGCAGTACTTC. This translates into CACGEVTYEQYF.

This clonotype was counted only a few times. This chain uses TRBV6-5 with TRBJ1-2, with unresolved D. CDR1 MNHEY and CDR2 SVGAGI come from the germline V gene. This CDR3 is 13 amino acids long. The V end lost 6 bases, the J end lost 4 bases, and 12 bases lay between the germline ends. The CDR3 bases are TGTGCCAGCAGGCAACCCCCGGGCTATGGCTACACCTTC. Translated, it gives CASRQPPGYGYTF.

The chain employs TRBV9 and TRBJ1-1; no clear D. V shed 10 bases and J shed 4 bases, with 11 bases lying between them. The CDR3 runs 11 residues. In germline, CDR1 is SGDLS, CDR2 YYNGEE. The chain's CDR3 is CAPLGGTEAFF. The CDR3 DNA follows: TGTGCCCCCCTAGGTGGCACTGAAGCTTTCTTT.

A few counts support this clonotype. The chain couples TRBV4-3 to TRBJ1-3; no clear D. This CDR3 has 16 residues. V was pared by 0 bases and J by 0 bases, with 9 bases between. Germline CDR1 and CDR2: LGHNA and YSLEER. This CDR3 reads CASSQEPDFSGNTIYF. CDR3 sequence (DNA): TGCGCCAGCAGCCAAGAGCCCGATTTCTCTGGAAACACCATATATTTT.

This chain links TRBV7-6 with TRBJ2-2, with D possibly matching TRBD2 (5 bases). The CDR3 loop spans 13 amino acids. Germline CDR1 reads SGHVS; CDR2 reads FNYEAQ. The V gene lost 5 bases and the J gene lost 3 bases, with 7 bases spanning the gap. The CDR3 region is CASSERYTGELFF. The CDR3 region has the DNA TGTGCCAGCAGCGAGCGGTACACCGGGGAGCTGTTTTTT.

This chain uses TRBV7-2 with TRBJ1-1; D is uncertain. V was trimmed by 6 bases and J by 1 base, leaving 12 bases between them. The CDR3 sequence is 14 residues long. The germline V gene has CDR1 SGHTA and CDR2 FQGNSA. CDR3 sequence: CASRLNPGNTEAFF. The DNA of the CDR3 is TGTGCCAGCAGACTAAACCCCGGGAACACTGAAGCTTTCTTT.

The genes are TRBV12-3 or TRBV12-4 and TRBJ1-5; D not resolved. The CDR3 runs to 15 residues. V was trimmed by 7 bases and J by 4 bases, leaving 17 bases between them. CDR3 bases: TGTGCCAGCAAAAATCCTGGAGGGTGGAATCAGCCCCAGCATTTT. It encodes CASKNPGGWNQPQHF.

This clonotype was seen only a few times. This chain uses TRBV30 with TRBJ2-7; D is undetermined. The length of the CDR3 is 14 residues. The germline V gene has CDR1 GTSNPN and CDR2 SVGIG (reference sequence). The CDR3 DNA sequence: TGTGCGGTCGGAAGGCCGGGTAACATCTACGAGCAGTACTTC. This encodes CAVGRPGNIYEQYF. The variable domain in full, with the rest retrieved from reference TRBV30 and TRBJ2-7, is SQTIHQWPATLVQPVGSPLSLECTVEGTSNPNLYWYRQAAGRGLQLLFYSVGIGQISSEVPQNLSASRPQDRQFILSSKKLLLSDSGFYLCAVGRPGNIYEQYFGPGTRLTVT.